These 23 T cell receptor beta chains came from one sample sequenced in a study of metastatic and nonmetastatic thyroid tumors. Nobody among the patients had been given any treatment before thyroid surgery. TCRdb reanalyzed the PCR reads via MiXCR. The data contain 25,000 to 35,000 clones, 15% to 20% of them singletons. Sequenced input: blood. These receptor sequences come from a female donor with papillary thyroid cancer or a benign thyroid nodule (not recorded which). Some clones in this sample may be carry-over from other donors' samples.

By sample share, this clone is medium-sized (0.01 to 0.1%). The chain links TRBV6-1 to TRBJ1-1; D remains ambiguous. Trimming pared 5 bases from V and 0 bases from J, leaving 13 bases between. Germline V gene data show CDR1 as MNHNS and CDR2 as SASEGT. The CDR3 length is 15 residues. CDR3 nucleotide sequence: TGTGCCAGCAGTCACTACGCTACGTTGAACACTGAAGCTTTCTTT. Translating gives CASSHYATLNTEAFF.

This clone came up a few times. The J gene is TRBJ2-7, the V gene TRBV28; 13 bases map to TRBD2. The germline V gene has CDR1 MDHEN and CDR2 SYDVKM. This CDR3 is built from 14 residues. J gave up 2 bases and V 6 bases, and 1 base lay outside the gene matches. This CDR3 reads CASRTSGGAYEQYF. The CDR3 coding sequence is TGTGCCAGCAGAACTAGCGGGGGGGCCTACGAGCAGTACTTC.

The rearrangement uses TRBV20-1 and TRBJ2-7, with 7 bases identical to TRBD2. This CDR3 contains 14 residues. The trim removed 5 bases at V and 4 bases at J, leaving 11 bases unmatched. Germline lookup yields CDR1 DFQATT and CDR2 SNEGSKA (reference sequence). For the CDR3, the DNA is TGCAGTGCTTTGATCGGGGGGATGGGGTACGAGCAGTACTTC. The encoded protein is CSALIGGMGYEQYF.

This clone has more than one count but fewer than ten. V gene TRBV6-1 combines with J gene TRBJ1-6, with D hard to call. Trimming removed 3 bases at V and 11 bases at J, with 5 bases between. From germline, CDR1 is MNHNS and CDR2 SASEGT. The CDR3 contains 11 residues. The CDR3 sequence is CASSELPPLHF. Here the CDR3 DNA reads TGTGCCAGCAGTGAGTTGCCACCCCTCCACTTT.

This clone came up many times. A much larger clone lies a single base off, so this may be a read error. The sample holds other DNA sequences that translate to the same CDR3. The rearrangement joins TRBV6-2 or TRBV6-3 to TRBJ1-1; D may be TRBD1 (5 bases). CDR3 length: 11 residues. Trimming removed 7 bases from V and 8 bases from J, with 11 bases in between. Germline V lookup: CDR1 MNHEY, CDR2 SVGEGT. The CDR3 DNA is TGTGCCAGCAAGGAGGGGTCCGAAGCTTTCTTT. It translates to CASKEGSEAFF.

This clone was observed at least ten times. CDR3 in amino acids: CSARSGPSNTGELFF. The DNA for the CDR3 is TGCAGTGCTAGATCGGGACCTTCGAACACCGGGGAGCTGTTTTTT. The chain uses TRBV20-1 and TRBJ2-2; TRBD1 or TRBD2 may be the D gene (5 bases each). V lost 2 bases and J lost 0, with 10 bases in between. The CDR3 spans 15 residues. Germline V gene sequence: CDR1 DFQATT, CDR2 SNEGSKA (reference sequence).

The V and J genes are TRBV19 and TRBJ1-5; D may be TRBD1 (5 bases). The CDR3 sequence is 12 residues long. With 5 bases removed from V and 5 bases from J, the gap between germline ends came to 7 bases. Per the germline V gene, CDR1 is LNHDA and CDR2 is SQIVND (reference sequence). Here the CDR3 reads CASSWGYQPQHF. In nucleotides, the CDR3 is TGTGCCAGTAGTTGGGGGTATCAGCCCCAGCATTTT.

This clone was recorded at least ten times. This chain links TRBV5-1 with TRBJ2-2; TRBD2 aligns across 8 bases. CDR3 length: 16 amino acids. V gave up 7 bases and J gave up 1 base; unmatched junction bases: 9. CDR1 and CDR2 from the germline V gene are SGHRS and YFSETQ. The chain's CDR3 is CASGGTRSLNTGELFF. Written as DNA, the CDR3 is TGCGCCAGCGGTGGGACTAGGTCCCTGAACACCGGGGAGCTGTTTTTT.

This clone was picked up many times. This chain connects TRBV10-3 to TRBJ1-2, with D perhaps matching TRBD1 (6 bases). Germline V lookup: CDR1 ENHRY, CDR2 SYGVKD. The V gene lost 2 bases and the J gene lost 2 bases, with 9 bases spanning the gap. The CDR3 sequence is 14 residues long. The CDR3 DNA reads as TGTGCCATCAGTGAGGCAGGGGAAAACTATGGCTACACCTTC. This encodes CAISEAGENYGYTF.

The sample holds many counts of this clone. This chain joins TRBV9 and TRBJ1-6; 7 bases match TRBD1. V gave up 0 bases and J gave up 7 bases; unmatched junction bases: 4. The germline CDR1 and CDR2 sequences are SGDLS and YYNGEE. CDR3 length equals 15 residues. As DNA, the CDR3 is TGTGCCAGCAGCGTAGGGGGGACAGTGAATTCACCCCTCCACTTT. This translates into CASSVGGTVNSPLHF.

This clone was counted many times. The gene calls are TRBV6-1 and TRBJ2-5, with TRBD1 matching 9 bases. The V segment lost 6 bases and the J segment 4 bases; nucleotides outside the gene matches: 3. Germline CDR1 MNHNS, CDR2 SASEGT. The CDR3 has 13 amino acids. The CDR3 coding sequence is TGTGCCAGCAGGGGACAGGGAGGAGAGACCCAGTACTTC. It encodes CASRGQGGETQYF.

The chain uses TRBV6-2 or TRBV6-3 and TRBJ1-5; tentatively, D is TRBD1 (5 bases). Germline CDR1 MNHEY, CDR2 SVGEGT. Trimming stripped 2 bases from V and 13 bases from J, with 12 bases between. The CDR3 extends over 12 amino acids. The CDR3 nucleotides are TGTGCCAGCAGTTACAGGGGTGGCGATCAGCATTTT. It specifies CASSYRGGDQHF.

This clone occurred a few times. A much larger clone differs from this one at a single base, so this may be a read error. The gene calls are TRBV28 and TRBJ2-5; 9 bases agree with TRBD2. From germline, CDR1 is MDHEN and CDR2 SYDVKM. This CDR3 is 13 amino acids long. The junction had 5 bases not matched to a gene; V was cut back by 5 bases and J by 7 bases. DNA of the CDR3: TGTGCCAGCAGTCCTAGCGGGGCGAGGACCCAGTACTTC. Its protein product is CASSPSGARTQYF.

This clone was recorded many times. The chain employs TRBV7-3 and TRBJ2-5; the match to TRBD2 covers 8 bases. The CDR3 sequence is 17 residues long. CDR1 and CDR2 (germline): SGHTA, FQGTGA. V lost 2 bases and J lost 2; bases outside the gene matches: 10. The CDR3 sequence: CASSLGGGGTLQETQYF. For the CDR3, the DNA is TGTGCCAGCAGCTTAGGTGGCGGGGGGACCTTACAAGAGACCCAGTACTTC.

This clone was seen more than once but under ten times. In DNA, the CDR3 is TGTGCCAGCAGTAACAGGGTTCAGGAGCAGTACTTC. Translated: CASSNRVQEQYF. The gene calls are TRBV28 and TRBJ2-7; a possible D gene is TRBD1 (6 bases). CDR1 and CDR2 (germline): MDHEN, SYDVKM. V lost 5 bases and J 7 bases, leaving 12 bases between the germline ends. The CDR3 is made up of 12 amino acids.

This clone was seen a handful of times. This rearrangement joins TRBV9 to TRBJ2-7, with 10 nucleotides matching TRBD2. The ends lost 3 bases at V and 1 base at J; junction bases unmatched: 4. Per the germline V gene, CDR1 is SGDLS and CDR2 is YYNGEE. The CDR3 spans 15 residues. The CDR3 region has the DNA TGTGCCAGCAGCGGGTCGACTAGCGGGTCCTACGAGCAGTACTTC. Residues: CASSGSTSGSYEQYF.

The sample holds a few counts of this clone. A read error may be the cause here, since a much bigger clone is one base away. This specimen includes other DNA sequences encoding the same CDR3. The chain is built from TRBV12-3 or TRBV12-4 and TRBJ2-5; tentatively, D is TRBD1 (5 bases). CDR3 length: 15 amino acids. Trimming left V 6 bases short and J 4 bases short, with 18 bases between. The CDR3 bases are TGTGCCAGCAGCTTTCCCCAGGGAATACGAGAGACCCAGTACTTC. Translated: CASSFPQGIRETQYF.

This clone qualifies as medium-sized. The V and J genes are TRBV6-1 and TRBJ2-7, with unresolved D. V lost 5 bases, J lost 3 bases, and 14 bases lay in between. This CDR3 contains 14 residues. Germline V gene data show CDR1 as MNHNS and CDR2 as SASEGT. CDR3 sequence: CASSWLGTSYEQYF. In DNA form, the CDR3 reads TGTGCCAGCAGTTGGTTGGGTACCAGCTACGAGCAGTACTTC.

V and J are TRBV6-5 and TRBJ1-6, with no clear D. Trimming shortened V by 0 bases and J by 0 bases, and 9 bases separated the two germline ends. Germline V CDR1 and CDR2: MNHEY, SVGAGI. The CDR3 covers 17 residues. The CDR3 loop reads CASSYSHRSSYNSPLHF. CDR3 DNA: TGTGCCAGCAGTTACTCTCATCGAAGCTCCTATAATTCACCCCTCCACTTT.

There are many counts of this clone. The same CDR3 also results from other DNA sequences found in this sample. The chain carries TRBV7-3 and TRBJ2-7, with D hard to call. V was pared by 1 base and J by 2 bases, with 9 bases between. Per the germline V gene, CDR1 is SGHTA and CDR2 is FQGTGA. The CDR3 loop spans 14 amino acids. The CDR3 loop reads CASSLNVGPYEQYF. CDR3 DNA: TGTGCCAGCAGCTTAAATGTCGGACCCTACGAGCAGTACTTC. The variable domain in full, completed from reference TRBV7-3 and TRBJ2-7, reads GAGVSQTPSNKVTEKGKYVELRCDPISGHTALYWYRQSLGQGPEFLIYFQGTGAADDSGLPNDRFFAVRPEGSVSTLKIQRTERGDSAVYLCASSLNVGPYEQYFGPGTRLTVT.

This clone was observed many times. The V call is TRBV7-2, the J call TRBJ2-1; 7 bases match TRBD2. The ends lost 5 bases at V and 0 bases at J; junction bases unmatched: 13. Germline-derived CDR1 and CDR2 are SGHTA and FQGNSA. The CDR3 loop spans 18 amino acids. DNA of the CDR3: TGTGCCAGCAGCCCAGGTTGGGCGCGGGGGTCCTCCTACAATGAGCAGTTCTTC. Amino acids: CASSPGWARGSSYNEQFF. The whole variable domain, filled in from reference TRBV7-2 and TRBJ2-1, reads GAGVSQSPSNKVTEKGKDVELRCDPISGHTALYWYRQSLGQGLEFLIYFQGNSAPDKSGLPSDRFSAERTGGSVSTLTIQRTQQEDSAVYLCASSPGWARGSSYNEQFFGPGTRLTVL.

A note on this clone: This clone may be a read error of a much larger clone one base away. The identical CDR3 is also encoded by other nucleotide sequences in the sample. This sequence joins TRBV7-8 and TRBJ2-7; maybe TRBD1 (5 bases). The CDR3 spans 16 residues. CDR1 and CDR2 (germline): SGHVS, FQNEAQ. Here the CDR3 DNA reads TGTGCCAGCAGCCTGTTTGGGGCGCAGCCTACCTACGGGCAGTACTTC. Translated: CASSLFGAQPTYGQYF. Full variable domain (outside the CDR3, taken from reference TRBV7-8 and TRBJ2-7): GAGVSQSPRYKVAKRGQDVALRCDPISGHVSLFWYQQALGQGPEFLTYFQNEAQLDKSGLPSDRFFAERPEGSVSTLKIQRTQQEDSAVYLCASSLFGAQPTYGQYFGPGTRLTVT.

The table lists this clone with a few counts. The CDR3 sequence: CASSVGISGNEQFF. CDR3 DNA: TGTGCCAGCAGTGTAGGGATATCCGGTAATGAGCAGTTCTTC. The chain employs TRBV2 and TRBJ2-1, with no clear D. Trimming removed 4 bases at V and 7 bases at J, with 14 bases between. The germline gives CDR1 SNHLY, CDR2 FYNNEI. This CDR3 is 14 amino acids long.